What follows is one TCR beta chain and its context. The antigen remains unidentified. This specimen belongs to a study of Ad26.COV2.S vaccination and SARS-CoV-2 variants. Documented treatment: 15 to 20 received Ad26.COV2.S at low or high dose, single or two shots; several received placebo; per-sample allocation not given. Day 63 after the first vaccine or placebo injection was the time point for sampling. Vaccine was an Ad26 vector expressing Wuhan-strain SARS-CoV-2 spike. The CDR3 length is 14 residues. V lost 6 bases, J lost 1 base, and 4 bases stayed unmatched. Germline V gene data show CDR1 as MDHEN and CDR2 as SYDVKM. Assay: immunoSEQ multiplex PCR; the TCRdb copy retains only in-frame clones and omits some. The data hold fewer than 500,000 clones, with less than 95% observed a single time. Study-wide findings and caveats: Substantial response breadth was reportedly seen for spike-specific CD8+ and CD4+ T cells after vaccination. Measures of TCR breadth and depth may have fallen short of total T cell responses.

This TCR came from a person between 18 and 60 years old who received the Ad26.COV2.S COVID-19 vaccine or a placebo. Sequencing was performed on peripheral blood, taken in a trial of Ad26.COV2.S vaccine versus placebo. The chain recombines TRBV28 with TRBJ2-7, with 9 positions matching TRBD1. The CDR3 bases are TGTGCCAGCAGAGAACAGGGGGCATCCTACGAGCAGTACTTC. It translates to CASREQGASYEQYF.